In its sample, the clone carrying this T cell receptor beta chain was seen once. Its antigen is currently unknown. PCR primers comprised 60 Vbeta and 13 Jbeta primers. TCRdb keeps only in-frame clones here, not all; method: immunoSEQ multiplex PCR. The table includes 85,000 to 130,000 clones, about three quarters detected once. Germline loops: CDR1 MNHEY, CDR2 SMNVEV (reference sequence). V lost 5 bases, J lost 1 base, and 16 bases lay in between. The CDR3 totals 16 residues. All donors participated as healthy donors of bone marrow. This entry comes from a study of cytomegalovirus exposure and HLA in healthy donors. Study-wide points: Among TCR beta chains, those listed as cytomegalovirus-associated numbered some 160. Sequencing likely produced, as an artifact, a cluster of highly shared sequence variants. With high specificity and sensitivity, the classifier reportedly diagnosed cytomegalovirus status.

This TCR came from a man between 60 and 70 years old in good health and CMV-seropositive. Sequenced: PBMCs. The chain has TRBV27 and TRBJ2-3, with D possibly matching TRBD1 (6 bases). The chain's CDR3 is CASSKGWGRGTDTQYF. In DNA, the CDR3 is TGTGCCAGCAGTAAAGGGTGGGGGCGAGGCACAGATACGCAGTATTTT.